This section outlines one T cell receptor (beta chain) sequence together with its context. What this receptor recognizes is not known. Base qualities are missing; no much larger clone stands one base away. This sample is drawn from a study of cytomegalovirus exposure and HLA in healthy donors (TCRdb year 2017). For context, the study as a whole: A later analysis indicated that the 120 validation repertoires were generated on the platform also employed for the approximately 690 repertoires of the first cohort. The study was designed to test whether signatures of past pathogen exposure could be identified by cataloging public T cell receptors. Along with the approximately 650-subject first cohort, a separate validation cohort of over a hundred different subjects was used. To predict cytomegalovirus infection status, the study combined high-throughput TCR immunosequencing, statistical association of individual TCRs with disease status, and machine learning. Summary of the overall study and its limitations: While some public TCRs were present in many individuals, most TCR sequences turned up only very rarely across donors. All 120 or so repertoires were used to score co-occurrence in the validation cohort in a later analysis, because that analysis had no HLA typing for the cohort. In both the original and validation cohorts, the classifier was reported to diagnose cytomegalovirus status with high specificity and sensitivity. The study gave a list of about 150 TCR beta chains associated with cytomegalovirus. A few of the identified cytomegalovirus-associated TCR beta chains were confirmed in vitro to be specific for cytomegalovirus antigens. The authors suggested that the approach could potentially be extended to other disease states and immunological phenotypes. In a later analysis, TCRs clustered in the first cohort were found to also tend to co-occur in the roughly 120 validation repertoires, with 90% to 95% of cluster scores above 0.

Library preparation used the immunoSEQ multiplex PCR assay. The published analysis was carried out like this. To diagnose cytomegalovirus status from the catalog of TCR beta chain sequences, a statistical classification framework was built. The table was pulled from immuneACCESS by TCRdb, which kept in-frame rearrangements only. Such tables lose some clones; where checked, under half of the loss comes from unresolved V genes, and the rest has no known cause. For V, J and clone size, that table is used; D and trimming come from the DNA. The sample table holds over 200,000 clones, of which nearly 90% were seen once. 0.35% to 0.4% of the sample is taken by the ten largest. Separate from the approximately 730-subject first cohort, the validation cohort of 120 subjects was the group to which the donors belonged. From a lookup of the germline V gene, CDR1 and CDR2 are MGHRA and YSYEKL. Ends trimmed: V by 2 bases, J by 4 bases; bases unmatched to a gene: 8. The CDR3 has 15 amino acids, counting the end cysteine and phenylalanine. Only CDR3 DNA is held: 45 bases, read in frame from base 1.

The sequence derives from a woman between 18 and 30 years old in good health and CMV-seronegative. This chain joins TRBV4-1 to TRBJ2-7, and 7 junctional nucleotides match TRBD1. The sample comprised PBMCs. The CDR3 protein sequence reads: CASSQTATGLYEQYF. The sequence in DNA is TGCGCCAGCAGCCAAACGGCGACAGGGCTTTACGAGCAGTACTTC.